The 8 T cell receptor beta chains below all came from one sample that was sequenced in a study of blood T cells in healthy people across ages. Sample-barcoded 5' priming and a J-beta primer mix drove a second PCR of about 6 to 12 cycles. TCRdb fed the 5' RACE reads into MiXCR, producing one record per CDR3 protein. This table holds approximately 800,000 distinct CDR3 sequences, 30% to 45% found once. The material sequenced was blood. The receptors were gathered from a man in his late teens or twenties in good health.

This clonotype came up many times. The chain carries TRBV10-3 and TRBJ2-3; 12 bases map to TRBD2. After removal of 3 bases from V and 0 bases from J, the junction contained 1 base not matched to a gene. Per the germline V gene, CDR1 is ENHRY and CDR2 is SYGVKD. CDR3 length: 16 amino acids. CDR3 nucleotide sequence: TGTGCCATCAGTGACCTAGCGGGGGGGAGCACAGATACGCAGTATTTT. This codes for CAISDLAGGSTDTQYF.

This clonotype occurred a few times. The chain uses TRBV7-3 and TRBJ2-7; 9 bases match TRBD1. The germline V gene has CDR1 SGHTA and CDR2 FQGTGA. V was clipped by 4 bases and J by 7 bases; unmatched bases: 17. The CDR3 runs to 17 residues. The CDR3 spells CASSSYDRDRVDGEQYF. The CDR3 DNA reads TGTGCCAGCAGCTCATACGACCGGGACAGGGTAGACGGTGAGCAGTACTTC.

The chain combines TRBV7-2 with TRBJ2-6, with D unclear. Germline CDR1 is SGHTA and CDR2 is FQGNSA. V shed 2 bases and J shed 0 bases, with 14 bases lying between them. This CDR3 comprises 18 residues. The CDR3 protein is CASSLRFVIHSGANVLTF. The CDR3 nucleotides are TGTGCCAGCAGCTTACGCTTTGTGATCCACTCTGGGGCCAACGTCCTGACTTTC.

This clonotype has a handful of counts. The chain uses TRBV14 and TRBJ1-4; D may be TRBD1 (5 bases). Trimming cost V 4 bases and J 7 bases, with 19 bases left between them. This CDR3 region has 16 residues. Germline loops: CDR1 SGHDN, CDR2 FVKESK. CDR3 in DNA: TGTGCCAGCAGCCTCATCGGGGCGACTCCCGGTGAAAAACTGTTTTTT. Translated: CASSLIGATPGEKLFF.

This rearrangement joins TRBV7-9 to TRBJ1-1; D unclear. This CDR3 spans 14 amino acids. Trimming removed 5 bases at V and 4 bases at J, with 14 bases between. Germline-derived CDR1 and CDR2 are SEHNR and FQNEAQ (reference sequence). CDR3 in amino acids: CASSPWVSGTEAFF. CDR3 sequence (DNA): TGTGCCAGCAGCCCTTGGGTATCAGGCACTGAAGCTTTCTTT.

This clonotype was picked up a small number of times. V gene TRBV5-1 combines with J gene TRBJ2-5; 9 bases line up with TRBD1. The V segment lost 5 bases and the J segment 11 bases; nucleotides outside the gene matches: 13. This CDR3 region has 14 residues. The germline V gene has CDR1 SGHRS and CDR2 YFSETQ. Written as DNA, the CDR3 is TGCGCCAGCAGACGGACAGGGGATGGAAATGAGCAGTACTTC. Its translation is CASRRTGDGNEQYF. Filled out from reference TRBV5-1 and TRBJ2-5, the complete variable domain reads KAGVTQTPRYLIKTRGQQVTLSCSPISGHRSVSWYQQTPGQGLQFLFEYFSETQRNKGNFPGRFSGRQFSNSRSEMNVSTLELGDSALYLCASRRTGDGNEQYFGPGTRLLVL.

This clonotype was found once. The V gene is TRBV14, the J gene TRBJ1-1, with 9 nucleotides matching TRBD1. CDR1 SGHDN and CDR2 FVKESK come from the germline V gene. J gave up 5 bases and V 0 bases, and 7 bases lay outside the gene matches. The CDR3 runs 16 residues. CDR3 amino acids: CASSQDGTGRRTEAFF. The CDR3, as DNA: TGTGCCAGCAGCCAAGACGGGACAGGGAGGCGTACTGAAGCTTTCTTT.

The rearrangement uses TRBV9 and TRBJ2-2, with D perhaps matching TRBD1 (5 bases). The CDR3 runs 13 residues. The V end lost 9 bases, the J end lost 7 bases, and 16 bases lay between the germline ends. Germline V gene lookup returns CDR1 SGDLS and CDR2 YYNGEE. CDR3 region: CATGPSQGGELFF. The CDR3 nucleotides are TGTGCCACCGGGCCTTCCCAGGGCGGGGAGCTGTTTTTT.